This entry is about one TCR beta chain. Its specificity is unknown. Only in-frame clones appear in the TCRdb table, and some are missing; sequencing was by immunoSEQ multiplex PCR. Among about 120,000 clones listed, about 88% were seen once. The trim removed 3 bases at V and 2 bases at J, leaving 6 bases unmatched. CDR3 length equals 16 residues. The germline gives CDR1 SGHDT, CDR2 YYEEEE. This record belongs to a study of T cell responses to AZD1222 COVID-19 vaccine. Study-level findings and limits: Increased Spike-specific TCR breadth and depth were observed after two AZD1222 doses. Spike was spanned by vaccine-associated CD4 TCRs, which were dominant at 160-218 and 743-854. Seropositive status at baseline applied to only a handful of AZD1222 recipients. Every sample of the repertoires postdated the peak T cell response.

V gene TRBV5-6 combines with J gene TRBJ1-5, with 9 bases that match TRBD1. The sample in question was peripheral blood, obtained on day 0 of AZD1222 vaccination. This sequence was found in an adult in good health. The CDR3 spells CASSWGTGTGNQPQHF. In DNA, the CDR3 is TGTGCCAGCAGCTGGGGGACAGGGACGGGCAATCAGCCCCAGCATTTT.